The 3 T cell receptor beta chains below were found in one sample sequenced in a study of response to subunit inactivated influenza vaccine (dated by TCRdb to between 2017 and 2018). Library generation was performed with RT-PCR. The instrument was an Illumina HiSeq 2500. TCRdb itself trimmed the public reads at Q25 with fastp, ran MiXCR and retained productive beta chains. Merged by CDR3 protein, the rows form single entries marked with the most common genes and DNA. Within this sample are 500,000 to 600,000 distinct CDR3 sequences, with over 9% of them counted one time only. The ten largest make up about 11% of the sample. The sample was also reused in another study, on T cells expressing NK-cell markers. The second investigation adds: TCR beta cDNA libraries were made by 5'RACE template switching that added a universal primer site and unique molecular identifiers.

The sequences come from PBMCs from blood, collected on the day of vaccination. The origin of the receptors is a man between 45 and 60 years old who received an inactivated influenza vaccine. Donor details come from another sample of the same person, matched by shared clones.

Worth noting for this clonotype: A much larger clone lies one base from this, so it may be a read error. V gene TRBV12-3 or TRBV12-4 combines with J gene TRBJ1-1, with D uncertain. The CDR3 has 14 amino acids. This chain's CDR3 is CASTAHAGRTEALF. The CDR3 nucleotides are TGTGCCAGCACCGCTCACGCCGGGCGCACTGAAGCTCTCTTT.

This clonotype was counted many times. The gene calls are TRBV7-2 and TRBJ1-4, with unresolved D. This CDR3 spans 13 amino acids. Looked up from germline, CDR1 is SGHTA and CDR2 is FQGNSA. The V end lost 1 base, the J end lost 8 bases, and 8 bases lay between the germline ends. The CDR3 region is CASSLGIREKLFF. CDR3 sequence (DNA): TGTGCCAGCAGCTTAGGGATTAGGGAAAAACTGTTTTTT.

The rearrangement links TRBV4-3 to TRBJ2-7; perhaps D is TRBD1 or TRBD2 (5 bases each). Per the germline V gene, CDR1 is LGHNA and CDR2 is YSLEER. V was trimmed by 1 base and J by 4 bases, leaving 17 bases between them. The CDR3 extends over 16 amino acids. DNA of the CDR3: TGCGCCAGCAGCCAAGGCTCACGGGACGCCTTGTACGAGCAGTACTTC. Protein product: CASSQGSRDALYEQYF.